A selection of T cell receptor beta chains follows, all from one sample in a study of blood T cell repertoires in COVID-19. Some clones are missing from TCRdb's copy, which holds only in-frame ones; the method was immunoSEQ multiplex PCR. Of 180,000 or so clones in the sample, approximately 84% were seen once. The specimen was peripheral blood. Receptors originate from a human donor with acute or convalescent COVID-19. The donor label of this sample is uncertain. Each CDR3 is given with its conserved first and last residue. Each record gives: D gene, V gene, clone size, J gene, CDR3 DNA, CDR3 protein. The D gene is left open where the match is weak. Size tells how often a clone was seen (once, few, many) or the class of an expanded clone, and some rows leave it out.

D: TRBD1
V: TRBV4-1
size: once
J: TRBJ1-4
DNA: TGCGCCAGCAGCCGGGGACAGGGTGGGCGGCGCGAAAAACTGTTTTTT
CDR3: CASSRGQGGRREKLFF

D: TRBD1
V: TRBV7-2
size: .
J: TRBJ2-5
DNA: TGTGCCAGCAGCACGGGACAGGGATTCCCCCCGTACTTC
CDR3: CASSTGQGFPPYF

D: .
V: TRBV21-1
size: .
J: TRBJ1-1
DNA: TGTGCCAGCAGCAAAGCGGAGGTGTCAAAAGGATGGGTCACTGAAGCTTTCTTT
CDR3: CASSKAEVSKGWVTEAFF

D: .
V: TRBV10-3
size: .
J: TRBJ1-1
DNA: TGTGCCATCAGCCCGACAGGGAACACTGAAGCTTTCTTT
CDR3: CAISPTGNTEAFF

D: .
V: TRBV12-3/TRBV12-4
size: .
J: TRBJ1-2
DNA: TGTGCCAGCAGTAATACTAACTATGGCTACACCTTC
CDR3: CASSNTNYGYTF

D: .
V: TRBV29-1
size: .
J: TRBJ1-5
DNA: TGCAGCGTCGCCTTCGCCCGGGTTAGGCAGCCCCAGCATTTT
CDR3: CSVAFARVRQPQHF

D: .
V: TRBV7-9
size: .
J: TRBJ1-1
DNA: TGTGCCAGCAGCCCATGGACAGTAAGGAATGAAGCTTTCTTT
CDR3: CASSPWTVRNEAFF

D: TRBD1
V: TRBV6-5
size: .
J: TRBJ1-5
DNA: TGTGCCAGCAGTTACTCAGGACAGGGTCACCAGCCCCAGCATTTT
CDR3: CASSYSGQGHQPQHF

D: TRBD1
V: TRBV5-1
size: .
J: TRBJ2-7
DNA: TGCGCCAGCAGGCCTCAGGGGGCGAACTGGTACGAGCAGTACTTC
CDR3: CASRPQGANWYEQYF

D: .
V: TRBV7-2
size: .
J: TRBJ2-1
DNA: TGTGCCAGCAGCCCCGACAGGACCTACAATGAGCAGTTCTTC
CDR3: CASSPDRTYNEQFF

D: .
V: TRBV12-3/TRBV12-4
size: .
J: TRBJ1-5
DNA: TGTGCCAGCAGTCCGGGACTCAGGTTGCCCCAGCATTTT
CDR3: CASSPGLRLPQHF

D: .
V: TRBV19
size: .
J: TRBJ2-7
DNA: TGTGCCAGTAGTATAGCCCCACTTAGCGGCTACGAGCAGTACTTC
CDR3: CASSIAPLSGYEQYF

D: .
V: TRBV20-1
size: once
J: TRBJ2-5
DNA: TGCAGTGCTAGGCGCGGGGCCCAGTACTTC
CDR3: CSARRGAQYF

D: .
V: TRBV30
size: .
J: TRBJ1-5
DNA: TGTGCCTGGAGTATGGCAGCGGGCGGCCAGCCCCAGCATTTT
CDR3: CAWSMAAGGQPQHF

D: TRBD2
V: TRBV4-1
size: many
J: TRBJ2-2
DNA: TGCGCCAGCAGCCAAGGCGGACTAGCGGGAGTGGGAACCGGGGAGCTGTTTTTT
CDR3: CASSQGGLAGVGTGELFF

D: .
V: TRBV29-1
size: .
J: TRBJ1-1
DNA: TGCAGCGGACAGGTTGGGGGCAACACTGAAGCTTTCTTT
CDR3: CSGQVGGNTEAFF

D: .
V: TRBV19
size: .
J: TRBJ1-1
DNA: TGTGCCAGTGGACGGACAGTTCCAGCTTTCTTT
CDR3: CASGRTVPAFF

D: TRBD1
V: TRBV4-2
size: .
J: TRBJ1-4
DNA: TGTGCCAGCAGCCGGACAGGGACTAATGAAAAACTGTTTTTT
CDR3: CASSRTGTNEKLFF

D: .
V: TRBV28
size: .
J: TRBJ2-7
DNA: TGTGCCAGCAGTCCCAGTACGCGGGGTTCCGAGCAGTACTTC
CDR3: CASSPSTRGSEQYF

D: .
V: TRBV18
size: .
J: TRBJ1-5
DNA: TGTGCCAGCTCGCCAGCGCCGAATAGCAATCAGCCCCAGCATTTT
CDR3: CASSPAPNSNQPQHF

D: TRBD1
V: TRBV10-3
size: .
J: TRBJ1-1
DNA: TGTGCCATCAGGACAACAGGGGGCGTGGACACTGAAGCTTTCTTT
CDR3: CAIRTTGGVDTEAFF

D: TRBD1
V: TRBV28
size: .
J: TRBJ1-3
DNA: TGTGCCAGCACTTCGACAGGGGGCAATGGAAACACCATATATTTT
CDR3: CASTSTGGNGNTIYF

D: .
V: TRBV4-1
size: once
J: TRBJ1-1
DNA: TGCGCCAGCAGCCTTGACAGGTTTTCAGAAGCTTTCTTT
CDR3: CASSLDRFSEAFF

D: .
V: TRBV30
size: .
J: TRBJ2-1
DNA: TGTGCCTGGAGCGGCTCGGAGGGCCTTAGCTCCTACAATGAGCAGTTCTTC
CDR3: CAWSGSEGLSSYNEQFF

D: .
V: TRBV18
size: once
J: TRBJ1-4
DNA: TGTGCCAGCTCACCACGCGGGACTTCAACTAATGAAAAACTGTTTTTT
CDR3: CASSPRGTSTNEKLFF

D: .
V: TRBV20-1
size: .
J: TRBJ1-1
DNA: TGCAGTGCTAGTCGGTCGTTGGCAGCGCCCGATGAAGCTTTCTTT
CDR3: CSASRSLAAPDEAFF

D: TRBD2
V: TRBV2
size: .
J: TRBJ2-7
DNA: TGTGCCAGCAGTTCGAGCGGGAGCGTCTCCTACGAGCAGTACTTC
CDR3: CASSSSGSVSYEQYF

D: TRBD2
V: TRBV7-9
size: .
J: TRBJ2-5
DNA: TGTGCCAGCAGCCCCAGGGGACTAGCGGGAGCAGAGACCCAGTACTTC
CDR3: CASSPRGLAGAETQYF

D: TRBD1
V: TRBV18
size: .
J: TRBJ2-7
DNA: TGTGCCAGCTCGCAGACAGGGAGCTACGAGCAGTACTTC
CDR3: CASSQTGSYEQYF

D: TRBD2
V: TRBV24-1
size: .
J: TRBJ2-1
DNA: TGTGCCACCAGTGCCAAAGGCCCTAGCGGGGGCTACAATGAGCAGTTCTTC
CDR3: CATSAKGPSGGYNEQFF

D: .
V: TRBV27
size: .
J: TRBJ2-3
DNA: TGTGCCAGCAGTTTTCCCTCTAGTGATACGCAGTATTTT
CDR3: CASSFPSSDTQYF

D: .
V: TRBV28
size: few
J: TRBJ2-1
DNA: TGTGCCAGCAGCCCCGGGGTAGACAATGAGCAGTTCTTC
CDR3: CASSPGVDNEQFF

D: TRBD1
V: TRBV25-1
size: .
J: TRBJ2-7
DNA: TGTGCCAGCGGACAGGGCTCCTACGAGCAGTACTTC
CDR3: CASGQGSYEQYF

D: TRBD2
V: TRBV18
size: .
J: TRBJ2-7
DNA: TGTGCCAGCTCACCGTCAGCGGGAGTTGGGTACGAGCAGTACTTC
CDR3: CASSPSAGVGYEQYF

D: .
V: TRBV7-2
size: .
J: TRBJ1-3
DNA: TGTGCCAGCAGCCATCGCGGCCGAAGCTCTGGAAACACCATATATTTT
CDR3: CASSHRGRSSGNTIYF

D: .
V: TRBV7-9
size: .
J: TRBJ1-3
DNA: TGTGCCAGCAGCCCGACGGGGGGGCTGGGCGGAAACACCATATATTTT
CDR3: CASSPTGGLGGNTIYF

D: .
V: TRBV25-1
size: .
J: TRBJ2-7
DNA: TGTGCCACCTCCTATACCTACGAGCAGTACTTC
CDR3: CATSYTYEQYF

D: .
V: TRBV3-1/TRBV3-2
size: .
J: TRBJ1-2
DNA: TGTGCCAGCAGCCCAGCCTGGGAGGGGGGCTACACCTTC
CDR3: CASSPAWEGGYTF

D: .
V: TRBV7-9
size: .
J: TRBJ2-3
DNA: TGTGCCAGCAGCATCGGGACTCTTCCAGATACGCAGTATTTT
CDR3: CASSIGTLPDTQYF

D: TRBD2
V: TRBV29-1
size: .
J: TRBJ2-1
DNA: TGCAGCGCCAGTCCGGGGACTAGCGGGAGGGCCTACAATGAGCAGTTCTTC
CDR3: CSASPGTSGRAYNEQFF

D: .
V: TRBV5-1
size: .
J: TRBJ2-2
DNA: TGCGCCAGCAGCGTACAGGGTCTGAACACCGGGGAGCTGTTTTTT
CDR3: CASSVQGLNTGELFF

D: .
V: TRBV11-1
size: .
J: TRBJ2-7
DNA: TGTGCCAGCAGCCCAGGGGGGCTCGGCGAGACCGAGCAGTACTTC
CDR3: CASSPGGLGETEQYF

D: .
V: TRBV7-9
size: .
J: TRBJ2-1
DNA: TGTGCCAGCAGCCGTGCTGGACAGGGAGGGGGGAATGAGCAGTTCTTC
CDR3: CASSRAGQGGGNEQFF

D: .
V: TRBV9
size: .
J: TRBJ1-6
DNA: TGTGCCAGCAGCGTAGACGGGGGGAATTCACCCCTCCACTTT
CDR3: CASSVDGGNSPLHF

D: .
V: TRBV7-2
size: .
J: TRBJ2-7
DNA: TGTGCCAGCAGCTTAGCGATGCAGCGGAGCTACGAGCAGTACTTC
CDR3: CASSLAMQRSYEQYF

D: TRBD1
V: TRBV6-5
size: .
J: TRBJ2-1
DNA: TGTGCCAGCAGTTACTCGAAGGGACAGGGTACGAATGAGCAGTTCTTC
CDR3: CASSYSKGQGTNEQFF

D: .
V: TRBV11-2
size: .
J: TRBJ2-7
DNA: TGTGCCAGCAGCTTAGGGCTAGCGCGTACCTACGAGCAGTACTTC
CDR3: CASSLGLARTYEQYF

D: TRBD2
V: TRBV2
size: once
J: TRBJ2-1
DNA: TGTGCCAGCCAGAAGGAAGTGACTAGCTTCTCCTACAATGAGCAGTTCTTC
CDR3: CASQKEVTSFSYNEQFF

D: .
V: TRBV14
size: .
J: TRBJ1-1
DNA: TGTGCCAGCAGCCACCGGACAGAGATTATGAACACTGAAGCTTTCTTT
CDR3: CASSHRTEIMNTEAFF

D: .
V: TRBV5-8
size: .
J: TRBJ1-5
DNA: TGTGCCAGCAGCAGTCGGACACGAAGTAATGGCAATCAGCCCCAGCATTTT
CDR3: CASSSRTRSNGNQPQHF

D: .
V: TRBV19
size: .
J: TRBJ2-2
DNA: TGTGCCAGTAGCGCCCTTCAGGGAGGAACCGGGGAGCTGTTTTTT
CDR3: CASSALQGGTGELFF

D: .
V: TRBV11-1
size: .
J: TRBJ1-1
DNA: TGTGCCAGCAGCGTCTCGGGGGGTAATACTGAAGCTTTCTTT
CDR3: CASSVSGGNTEAFF

D: .
V: TRBV2
size: .
J: TRBJ1-5
DNA: TGTGCCAGCAGCAGTCCGGGTGGAGGCAATCAGCCCCAGCATTTT
CDR3: CASSSPGGGNQPQHF